Reported below is one TCR beta chain. Its matching antigen is unknown. Germline V gene data show CDR1 as MGHRA and CDR2 as YSYEKL. The CDR3 contains 18 residues. V was pared by 0 bases and J by 2 bases, with 16 bases between. The data were obtained in a study of cytomegalovirus exposure and HLA in healthy donors. Findings and limits, study-wide: Cytomegalovirus association was assigned to approximately 160 TCR beta chains.

Some clones are missing from TCRdb's copy, which holds only in-frame ones; the method was immunoSEQ multiplex PCR. The table lists roughly 140,000 clones, about 89% of them singletons. Sequenced input: PBMCs. The origin of this receptor is a woman aged 18-35 years in good health and CMV-seropositive. The rearrangement links TRBV4-1 to TRBJ1-4; tentatively, D is TRBD1 (6 bases). The CDR3 DNA follows: TGCGCCAGCAGCCAAGAGACCCGCGGGGGGGCTACTAATGAAAAACTGTTTTTT. Protein sequence: CASSQETRGGATNEKLFF.